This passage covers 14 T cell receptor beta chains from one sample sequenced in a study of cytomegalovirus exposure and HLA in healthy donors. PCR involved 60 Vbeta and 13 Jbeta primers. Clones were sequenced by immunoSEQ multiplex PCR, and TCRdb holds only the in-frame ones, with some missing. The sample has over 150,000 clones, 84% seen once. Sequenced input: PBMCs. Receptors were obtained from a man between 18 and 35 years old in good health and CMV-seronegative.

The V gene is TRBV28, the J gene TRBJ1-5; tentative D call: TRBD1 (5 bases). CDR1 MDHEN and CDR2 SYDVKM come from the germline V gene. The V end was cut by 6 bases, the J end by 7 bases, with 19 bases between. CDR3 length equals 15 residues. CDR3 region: CASSTGSSDSQPQHF. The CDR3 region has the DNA TGTGCCAGCAGCACAGGTTCCTCAGACAGCCAGCCCCAGCATTTT.

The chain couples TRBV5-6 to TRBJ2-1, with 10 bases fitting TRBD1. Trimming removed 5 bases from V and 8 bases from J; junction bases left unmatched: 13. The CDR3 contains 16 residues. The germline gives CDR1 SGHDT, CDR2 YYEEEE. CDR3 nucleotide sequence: TGTGCCAGCAGTTACCGACAGGGGGCTAGGGCCGATGAGCAGTTCTTC. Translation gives CASSYRQGARADEQFF.

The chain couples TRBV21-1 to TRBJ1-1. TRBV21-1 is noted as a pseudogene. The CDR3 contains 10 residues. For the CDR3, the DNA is TGTGGTCGGGTGGACACTGAAGCTTTCTTT. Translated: CGRVDTEAFF.

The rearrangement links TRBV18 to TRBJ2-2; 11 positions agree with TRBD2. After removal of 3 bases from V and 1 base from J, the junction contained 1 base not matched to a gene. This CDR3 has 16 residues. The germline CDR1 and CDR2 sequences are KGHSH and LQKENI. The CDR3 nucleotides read TGTGCCAGCTCACCGGGACTAGCGGTGAACACCGGGGAGCTGTTTTTT. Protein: CASSPGLAVNTGELFF.

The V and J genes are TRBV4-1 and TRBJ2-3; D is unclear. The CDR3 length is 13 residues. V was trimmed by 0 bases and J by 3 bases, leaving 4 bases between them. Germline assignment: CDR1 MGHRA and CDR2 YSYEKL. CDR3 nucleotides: TGCGCCAGCAGCCAAGAGGAGACAGATACGCAGTATTTT. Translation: CASSQEETDTQYF.

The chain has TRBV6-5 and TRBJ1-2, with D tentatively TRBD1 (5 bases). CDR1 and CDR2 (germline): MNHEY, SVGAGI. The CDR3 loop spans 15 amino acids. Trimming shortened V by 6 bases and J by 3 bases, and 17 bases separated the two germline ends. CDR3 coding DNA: TGTGCCAGCAGCCCCCGGGACTCAATTGACTATGGCTACACCTTC. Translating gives CASSPRDSIDYGYTF.

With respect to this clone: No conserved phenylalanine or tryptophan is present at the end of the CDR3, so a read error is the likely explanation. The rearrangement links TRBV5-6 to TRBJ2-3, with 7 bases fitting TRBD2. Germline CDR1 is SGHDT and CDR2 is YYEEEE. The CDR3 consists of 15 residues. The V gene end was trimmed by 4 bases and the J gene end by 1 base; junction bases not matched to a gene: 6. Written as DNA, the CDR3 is TGTGCCAGCAGCCCAAGCGGGACCCGCACAGATACGCAGTATGTT. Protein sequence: CASSPSGTRTDTQYV.

CDR3 DNA: TGTGCCAGCAGCCCGGACAGGGCCAGGGGTGTCGAGCAGTACTTC. Amino acid sequence: CASSPDRARGVEQYF. This chain links TRBV5-4 with TRBJ2-7, with 8 bases identical to TRBD1. From germline, CDR1 is SGHNT and CDR2 YYREEE (reference sequence). The CDR3 sequence is 15 residues long. Trimming at V came to 4 bases and at J to 6 bases, leaving 12 bases not matched to a gene.

CDR3 DNA: TGTGCCAGCAGTGGAACAGGGTCCTACGAGCAGTACTTC. Translated: CASSGTGSYEQYF. This chain links TRBV25-1 with TRBJ2-5; a weak D match, TRBD1 (6 bases). The end of the DNA aligns better with TRBJ2-7, so the J call may be wrong. The germline V gene has CDR1 MGHDK and CDR2 SYGVNS. The CDR3 loop spans 13 amino acids.

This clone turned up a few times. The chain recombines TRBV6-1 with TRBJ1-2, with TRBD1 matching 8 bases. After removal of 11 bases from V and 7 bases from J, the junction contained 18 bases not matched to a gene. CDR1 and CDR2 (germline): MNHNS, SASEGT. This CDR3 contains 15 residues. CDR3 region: CAGNRDRTVLGGYTF. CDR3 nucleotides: TGTGCCGGAAACCGGGACAGGACGGTTTTGGGTGGCTACACCTTC.

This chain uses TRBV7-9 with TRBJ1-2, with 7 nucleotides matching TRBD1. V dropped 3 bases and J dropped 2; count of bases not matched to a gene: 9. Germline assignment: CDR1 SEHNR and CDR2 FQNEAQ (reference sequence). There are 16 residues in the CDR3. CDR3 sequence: CASSLTGRRGNYGYTF. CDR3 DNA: TGTGCCAGCAGCTTGACAGGGCGACGAGGAAACTATGGCTACACCTTC.

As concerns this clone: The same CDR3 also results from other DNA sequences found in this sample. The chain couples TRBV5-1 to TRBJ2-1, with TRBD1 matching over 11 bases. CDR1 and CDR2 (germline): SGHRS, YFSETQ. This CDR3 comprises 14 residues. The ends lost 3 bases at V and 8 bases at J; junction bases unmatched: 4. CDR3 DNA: TGCGCCAGCAGCTCTCGGACAGGGGGCGATGAGCAGTTCTTC. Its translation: CASSSRTGGDEQFF.

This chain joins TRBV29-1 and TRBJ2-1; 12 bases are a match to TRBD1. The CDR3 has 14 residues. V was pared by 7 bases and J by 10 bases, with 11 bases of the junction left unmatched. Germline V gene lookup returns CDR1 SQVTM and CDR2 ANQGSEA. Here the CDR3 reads CSGNPGQGAGEQFF. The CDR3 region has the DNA TGCAGCGGTAACCCGGGACAGGGGGCAGGGGAGCAGTTCTTC.

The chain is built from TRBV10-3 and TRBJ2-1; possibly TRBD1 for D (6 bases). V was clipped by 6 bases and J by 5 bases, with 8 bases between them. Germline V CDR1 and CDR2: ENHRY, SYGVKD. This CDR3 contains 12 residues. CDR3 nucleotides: TGTGCCATCAGCTGGACAGACAATGAGCAGTTCTTC. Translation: CAISWTDNEQFF.